This record looks at one TCR beta chain sequence and its context. Its target is not known. The PCR used 60 Vbeta and 13 Jbeta primers. The data were produced by immunoSEQ multiplex PCR, yet TCRdb's version contains in-frame clones alone and is incomplete. This sample's table reports under 130,000 clones. This sample was included in a study of cytomegalovirus exposure and HLA in healthy donors. At the level of the study: Researchers found that roughly 81% of almost 400 genotyped donors fell within the Caucasian-associated ancestry cluster.

Study-level findings and limits: Researchers reported from a later analysis that most CMV-associated TCR beta chains appeared HLA-restricted.

Sequencing was done on a sample of PBMCs. The receptor comes from a man aged 35-49 years in good health and CMV-seronegative.

CDR3: CASSLGDRAEDEQYF. The CDR3 region has the DNA TGTGCCAGCAGCTTAGGCGATCGCGCCGAGGACGAGCAGTACTTC. The rearrangement uses TRBV7-9 and TRBJ2-7, with D unresolved. Trimming removed 1 base from V and 5 bases from J, with 15 bases in between. The CDR3 is 15 residues long. The V gene's germline CDR1 is SEHNR and CDR2 FQNEAQ (reference sequence).